The clone carrying this T cell receptor (beta chain) was counted at least ten times. Its antigen is unidentified. These data are taken from a study of T cells in Graves' hyperthyroidism and ophthalmopathy. Background on the study: Blood was drawn when the patient was first diagnosed and still untreated.

CDR3 length: 16 residues. V was clipped by 0 bases and J by 4 bases, with 13 bases between them. Germline assignment: CDR1 SGHRS and CDR2 YFSETQ. Study-level findings and limits: Ophthalmopathy was model-predicted a median approximately six months pre-onset. Most thyroid clonotypes with frequency above 0.001 were detected in blood.

Patients between 18 and 65 years old had hyperthyroidism, newly diagnosed and lasting under 2 months. The TCR beta CDR3 regions underwent amplification using RNA transcripts as the source. Using the HTBI primer set, a first-round RT-PCR was run on the TCR CDR3. Using its own MiXCR run on the multiplex PCR reads, TCRdb lists one record per CDR3 protein. The data show some 300,000 distinct CDR3 sequences, about 13% seen once. Material: blood. The source is a woman aged 40-49 years with Graves' hyperthyroidism. V usage is TRBV5-1 and J usage is TRBJ1-4; the D gene is possibly TRBD1 (5 bases). The CDR3 coding sequence is TGCGCCAGCAGCTTGGGCCAGGGTGGCCATAATGAAAAACTGTTTTTT. This sequence encodes CASSLGQGGHNEKLFF.